These 10 T cell receptor beta chains originate from one sample sequenced in a study of identical twins. TCRdb analysed the 5' RACE reads with MiXCR anew, one entry per CDR3 protein. The sample lists under 1 million distinct CDR3 sequences, about 12% seen once, with about 1.5% in the top ten. These records were also assigned to another study, of yellow fever vaccine responses in identical twins.

Sequencing used PBMCs. The receptors stem from a woman younger than 30 in good health.

The rearrangement links TRBV9 to TRBJ2-3; possible D gene TRBD2, 5 bases. In germline, CDR1 is SGDLS, CDR2 YYNGEE. Between the trimmed V and J ends, which lost 1 base and 2 bases, there was a span of 14 bases. The CDR3 extends over 16 amino acids. CDR3 sequence: CASSVRGGGLTDTQYF. CDR3 bases: TGTGCCAGCAGCGTACGGGGTGGTGGACTCACAGATACGCAGTATTTT. Using reference TRBV9 and TRBJ2-3 for the parts outside the CDR3, the full variable domain is DSGVTQTPKHLITATGQRVTLRCSPRSGDLSVYWYQQSLDQGLQFLIQYYNGEERAKGNILERFSAQQFPDLHSELNLSSLELGDSALYFCASSVRGGGLTDTQYFGPGTRLTVL.

The chain couples TRBV5-1 to TRBJ2-1; D is perhaps TRBD1 or TRBD2 (5 bases each). The CDR3 is made up of 16 amino acids. The germline CDR1 and CDR2 sequences are SGHRS and YFSETQ. The V end was cut by 4 bases, the J end by 6 bases, with 20 bases between. DNA for the CDR3: TGCGCCAGCAGCCCAACCACGGGACCCATGGGCAATGAGCAGTTCTTC. It is translated as CASSPTTGPMGNEQFF.

This clonotype was detected only once. V usage is TRBV20-1 and J usage is TRBJ2-1; TRBD1 matches 10 bases. The CDR3 runs to 16 residues. J was trimmed by 3 bases and V by 3 bases; bases with no gene match: 8. Germline CDR1 reads DFQATT; CDR2 reads SNEGSKA (reference sequence). DNA of the CDR3: TGCAGTGCTAGTATAGTTGGGACAGGGGTCTACAATGAGCAGTTCTTC. It translates to CSASIVGTGVYNEQFF.

This clonotype was seen at least ten times. The chain is built from TRBV10-3 and TRBJ2-3, with D unclear. The CDR3 consists of 11 residues. Per the germline V gene, CDR1 is ENHRY and CDR2 is SYGVKD. V was cut by 3 bases and J by 6 bases, with 4 bases left in between. The CDR3, as DNA: TGTGCCATCAGTGAAGGGGATACGCAGTATTTT. Its protein product is CAISEGDTQYF.

This clonotype was seen many times. The chain uses TRBV12-3 or TRBV12-4 and TRBJ2-7, with TRBD1 matching 7 bases. There are 16 residues in the CDR3. V was pared by 3 bases and J by 6 bases, with 14 bases of the junction left unmatched. CDR3 DNA sequence: TGTGCCAGCAGTTTTCTCCGACAGGGTATCATCCTCGAGCAGTACTTC. Translation: CASSFLRQGIILEQYF.

In this sample, this clonotype turned up many times. J is TRBJ1-1 and V is TRBV7-9, with D tentatively TRBD1 (5 bases). The germline gives CDR1 SEHNR, CDR2 FQNEAQ (reference sequence). The CDR3 is made up of 15 amino acids. V was trimmed by 6 bases and J by 1 base, leaving 15 bases between them. CDR3 protein: CASSREGRTNTEAFF. In DNA, the CDR3 is TGTGCCAGCAGTCGGGAGGGGCGTACGAACACTGAAGCTTTCTTT.

J is TRBJ2-5 and V is TRBV9, with 10 bases fitting TRBD1. This CDR3 is built from 18 residues. Germline assignment: CDR1 SGDLS and CDR2 YYNGEE. The V and J ends lost 0 bases and 2 bases, in that order; junction bases with no gene match: 10. CDR3 nucleotide sequence: TGTGCCAGCAGCGTAGCGGGCATGACAGGGGGCAAGCAAGAGACCCAGTACTTC. It is translated as CASSVAGMTGGKQETQYF.

This clonotype occurred many times. V and J are TRBV24-1 and TRBJ1-2; tentatively, D is TRBD1 (5 bases). Germline-derived CDR1 and CDR2 are KGHDR and SFDVKD. The CDR3 covers 14 residues. The V end was cut by 2 bases, the J end by 8 bases, with 14 bases between. This CDR3 reads CATSDYSRRVGYTF. CDR3 in DNA: TGTGCCACCAGTGATTATTCCCGCAGGGTCGGCTACACCTTC.

The chain joins TRBV6-4 to TRBJ2-1; D possibly corresponds to TRBD1 (6 bases). The V end lost 4 bases, the J end lost 3 bases, and 16 bases lay between the germline ends. The CDR3 is 16 amino acids. Germline V gene data show CDR1 as MRHNA and CDR2 as SNTAGT. The CDR3 region is CASSAYQGRYYNEQFF. CDR3 DNA: TGTGCCAGCAGTGCGTACCAGGGGCGTTACTACAATGAGCAGTTCTTC.

This clonotype occurred a few times. The chain is built from TRBV5-1 and TRBJ2-3; D might be TRBD2 (6 bases). CDR3 length: 15 residues. Between the trimmed V and J ends, which lost 5 bases and 3 bases, there was a span of 16 bases. Germline CDR1 and CDR2: SGHRS and YFSETQ. The CDR3 coding sequence is TGCGCCAGCAGACAAATAGCGGAAACGACAGATACGCAGTATTTT. It encodes CASRQIAETTDTQYF.